The 26 T cell receptor beta chains given below trace back to one sample, sequenced in a study of blood T cell repertoires in COVID-19 (TCRdb year 2020). The method behind the library was the immunoSEQ multiplex PCR assay. Entries here come from immuneACCESS through TCRdb and include only in-frame sequences with V and J called. Some clones fail to appear in such tables; in the studies checked, an unresolved V gene covers under half of the shortfall, and the cause of the remainder is unknown. Present in this sample are 200,000 to 300,000 clones, less than 90% of which were seen just once. 4.2% of the sample belongs to the ten largest clones. Sequenced material: peripheral blood. These receptors all come from a man between 60 and 75 years old with acute or convalescent COVID-19.

This clone was detected a few times. CDR3 sequence reads: CASNPDRTYDGYTF. DNA for the CDR3: TGTGCCAGCAACCCTGACAGGACGTATGATGGCTACACCTTC. The chain recombines TRBV11-2 with TRBJ1-2, with TRBD1 as a possible D gene (6 bases). Germline V lookup: CDR1 SGHAT, CDR2 FQNNGV. The CDR3 spans 14 residues. Trimming took 7 bases from V and 6 from J, leaving 18 bases between them.

The table lists this clone with a count of one. V is TRBV6-1 and J is TRBJ1-1; 11 nucleotides line up with TRBD1. The germline V gene encodes CDR1 MNHNS and CDR2 SASEGT. The V segment lost 0 bases and the J segment 4 bases; nucleotides outside the gene matches: 1. The CDR3 is 15 residues long. The CDR3 protein is CASSEAGTGGTEAFF. CDR3 DNA sequence: TGTGCCAGCAGTGAAGCGGGGACAGGGGGCACTGAAGCTTTCTTT.

The chain joins TRBV3-1 (or the pseudogene TRBV3-2) to TRBJ2-5; 7 bases match TRBD1. CDR1 is LGHDT, CDR2 YNNKEL, per germline (reference sequence). The ends lost 4 bases at V and 6 bases at J; junction bases unmatched: 11. The CDR3 runs to 15 residues. The CDR3 DNA is TGTGCCAGCAGCCCATACTCTGACAGGGACAAGACCCAGTACTTC. This gives the protein CASSPYSDRDKTQYF.

This chain links TRBV7-2 with TRBJ2-3, with 10 bases lining up with TRBD2. V was clipped by 0 bases and J by 1 base; unmatched bases: 4. In germline, CDR1 is SGHTA, CDR2 FQGNSA. The CDR3 runs 17 residues. The CDR3 DNA reads TGTGCCAGCAGCTTAGCGTTCCTAGCGGGGGGCACAGATACGCAGTATTTT. The encoded protein is CASSLAFLAGGTDTQYF.

The CDR3 protein is CASSIDLGATDTQYF. DNA for the CDR3: TGTGCCAGTAGTATAGATCTGGGAGCCACAGATACGCAGTATTTT. The rearrangement links TRBV19 to TRBJ2-3, with D tentatively TRBD2 (5 bases). CDR1 is LNHDA and CDR2 is SQIVND in the germline V gene (reference sequence). This CDR3 has 15 amino acids. V was clipped by 0 bases and J by 2 bases, with 9 bases between them.

The J gene is TRBJ1-3, the V gene TRBV9, with TRBD1 matching over 7 bases. The junction had 9 bases not matched to a gene; V was cut back by 4 bases and J by 2 bases. Germline CDR1 reads SGDLS; CDR2 reads YYNGEE. The CDR3 sequence is 16 residues long. The CDR3 region has the DNA TGTGCCAGCAGCCAGAGGGCCACAGGGGCTGGAAACACCATATATTTT. Translated: CASSQRATGAGNTIYF.

V usage is TRBV19 and J usage is TRBJ1-2, with 8 bases fitting TRBD1. Unmatched junction bases numbered 2, after V lost 3 bases and J lost 8 bases. From germline, CDR1 is LNHDA and CDR2 SQIVND (reference sequence). CDR3 size: 12 residues. CDR3 in amino acids: CASSIRDRGYTF. The CDR3 bases are TGTGCCAGTAGTATTCGGGACAGGGGCTACACCTTC.

For the CDR3, the DNA is TGTGCCAGCAGCTTGTCACTAGCGGGGAACAATGAGCAGTTCTTC. It codes for CASSLSLAGNNEQFF. The V call is TRBV5-5, the J call TRBJ2-1; 10 bases map to TRBD2. The CDR3 covers 15 residues. The germline CDR1 and CDR2 sequences are SGHKS and YYEKEE (reference sequence). The junction had 3 bases not matched to a gene; V was cut back by 1 base and J by 5 bases.

The chain joins TRBV27 to TRBJ2-5; D is unclear. CDR1 MNHEY and CDR2 SMNVEV come from the germline V gene (reference sequence). Trimming took off 4 bases at V and 2 bases at J, with 11 bases between the two ends. The CDR3 has 14 residues. The CDR3 nucleotides are TGTGCCAGCAGTTATATGGGCCCGCAAGAGACCCAGTACTTC. It is translated as CASSYMGPQETQYF.

The J gene is TRBJ2-3, the V gene TRBV28; D gene uncertain. Germline loops: CDR1 MDHEN, CDR2 SYDVKM. The length of the CDR3 is 11 residues. Trimming left V 3 bases short and J 6 bases short, with 4 bases between. The CDR3 sequence is CASSFMDTQYF. The CDR3 bases are TGTGCCAGCAGTTTTATGGATACGCAGTATTTT.

Here the CDR3 DNA reads TGTGCCTGCAAATTAGCGGTGGATAGGGGAGATACGCAGTATTTT. This sequence encodes CACKLAVDRGDTQYF. The rearrangement uses TRBV2 and TRBJ2-3; D perhaps matches TRBD2 (6 bases). The germline V gene has CDR1 SNHLY and CDR2 FYNNEI. CDR3 length: 15 residues. Trimming removed 11 bases from V and 5 bases from J, with 23 bases in between.

This chain uses TRBV2 with TRBJ2-2, with 8 bases fitting TRBD2. V lost 6 bases, J lost 4 bases, and 7 bases stayed unmatched. Looked up from germline, CDR1 is SNHLY and CDR2 is FYNNEI. The CDR3 contains 15 residues. CDR3 protein: CASSEQLAGTGELFF. CDR3 bases: TGTGCCAGCAGCGAACAGCTAGCGGGCACCGGGGAGCTGTTTTTT.

The V gene is TRBV7-3, the J gene TRBJ2-3; 9 bases are a match to TRBD2. CDR1 and CDR2 from the germline V gene are SGHTA and FQGTGA. The V segment lost 0 bases and the J segment 3 bases; nucleotides outside the gene matches: 7. This CDR3 contains 17 residues. The CDR3 is CASSLTGSGGSTDTQYF. As DNA, the CDR3 is TGTGCCAGCAGCTTAACAGGCAGCGGGGGGTCTACAGATACGCAGTATTTT.

This chain links TRBV6-6 with TRBJ2-7; 10 bases align to TRBD2. The V and J ends lost 4 bases and 7 bases, in that order; junction bases with no gene match: 7. Germline V gene data show CDR1 as MNHNY and CDR2 as SVGAGI (reference sequence). This CDR3 is 14 amino acids long. This CDR3 is CASSSLAGAREQYF. CDR3 coding DNA: TGTGCCAGCAGTTCGCTAGCGGGAGCCCGGGAGCAGTACTTC.

The rearrangement joins TRBV11-1 to TRBJ2-5; perhaps TRBD2 as D (6 bases). The CDR3 extends over 13 amino acids. The germline CDR1 and CDR2 sequences are SGHAT and FQDESV (reference sequence). Between the trimmed V and J ends, which lost 5 bases and 1 base, there was a span of 8 bases. The CDR3 nucleotides are TGTGCCAGCAGCGGGGGACTCCAAGAGACCCAGTACTTC. It translates to CASSGGLQETQYF.

The rearrangement uses TRBV5-6 and TRBJ1-1; D may be TRBD1 (6 bases). Per germline, CDR1 SGHDT and CDR2 YYEEEE. This CDR3 comprises 12 residues. V lost 3 bases, J lost 11 bases, and 14 bases lay in between. This CDR3 is CASSYEGVVAFF. The CDR3 DNA follows: TGTGCCAGCAGCTACGAGGGGGTGGTTGCTTTCTTT. Looking up the rest from reference TRBV5-6 and TRBJ1-1 gives the full variable domain: DAGVTQSPTHLIKTRGQQVTLRCSPKSGHDTVSWYQQALGQGPQFIFQYYEEEERQRGNFPDRFSGHQFPNYSSELNVNALLLGDSALYLCASSYEGVVAFFGQGTRLTVV.

The chain employs TRBV11-2 and TRBJ2-2; TRBD1 matches at 9 bases. J was trimmed by 6 bases and V by 0 bases; bases with no gene match: 2. CDR1 is SGHAT, CDR2 FQNNGV, per germline. The CDR3 extends over 15 amino acids. This CDR3 reads CASSLEQGAAGELFF. For the CDR3, the DNA is TGTGCCAGCAGCTTAGAACAGGGGGCGGCCGGGGAGCTGTTTTTT.

The V gene is TRBV5-1, the J gene TRBJ2-7; 8 nucleotides align to TRBD1. The germline gives CDR1 SGHRS, CDR2 YFSETQ. The V segment lost 4 bases and the J segment 3 bases; nucleotides outside the gene matches: 9. This CDR3 has 15 amino acids. CDR3 region: CASSTDRGSFYEQYF. The CDR3 DNA follows: TGCGCCAGCAGCACCGACAGGGGTAGCTTCTACGAGCAGTACTTC.

This clone was seen just once. The chain joins TRBV5-1 to TRBJ1-3; TRBD1 aligns across 10 bases. This CDR3 has 14 amino acids. Germline V gene sequence: CDR1 SGHRS, CDR2 YFSETQ. V was clipped by 4 bases and J by 5 bases; unmatched bases: 3. The CDR3, as DNA: TGCGCCAGCAGCCTGGGACAGGGGAGAAACACCATATATTTT. It codes for CASSLGQGRNTIYF.

The chain couples TRBV3-1 (or the pseudogene TRBV3-2) to TRBJ1-1; a weak D match, TRBD1 (6 bases). CDR3 length: 14 residues. CDR1 and CDR2 (germline): LGHDT, YNNKEL (reference sequence). Trimming removed 6 bases at V and 0 bases at J, with 11 bases between. CDR3 residues: CASSETGMNTEAFF. CDR3 sequence (DNA): TGTGCCAGCAGTGAGACAGGTATGAACACTGAAGCTTTCTTT.

The chain carries TRBV9 and TRBJ2-7; 8 positions match TRBD1. After removal of 3 bases from V and 6 bases from J, the junction contained 11 bases not matched to a gene. Germline V gene sequence: CDR1 SGDLS, CDR2 YYNGEE. CDR3 length equals 15 residues. This CDR3 reads CASSAEDFTGGEQYF. The CDR3 bases are TGTGCCAGCAGCGCCGAAGATTTTACAGGGGGCGAGCAGTACTTC.

The chain combines TRBV7-3 with TRBJ2-2, with D hard to call. This CDR3 contains 16 residues. Trimming removed 2 bases from V and 0 bases from J, with 10 bases in between. Per the germline V gene, CDR1 is SGHTA and CDR2 is FQGTGA. The CDR3 spells CASSLLGVSNTGELFF. The CDR3, as DNA: TGTGCCAGCAGCTTATTAGGAGTATCGAACACCGGGGAGCTGTTTTTT.

The genes are TRBV7-9 and TRBJ2-7; unclear D gene. This CDR3 is built from 14 residues. CDR1 SEHNR and CDR2 FQNEAQ come from the germline V gene (reference sequence). Trimming removed 1 base at V and 2 bases at J, with 9 bases between. The CDR3 reads CASSLVVDTYEQYF. CDR3 DNA sequence: TGTGCCAGCAGCTTAGTTGTAGATACCTACGAGCAGTACTTC.

The gene calls are TRBV5-1 and TRBJ1-1; D perhaps matches TRBD1 (5 bases). V was pared by 4 bases and J by 1 base, with 17 bases between. The CDR3 sequence is 16 residues long. CDR1 is SGHRS, CDR2 YFSETQ, per germline. CDR3: CASSRGTAMRNTEAFF. The DNA for the CDR3 is TGCGCCAGCAGCCGCGGGACGGCCATGAGGAACACTGAAGCTTTCTTT.

This clone appeared a few times. The rearrangement links TRBV3-1 (or the pseudogene TRBV3-2) to TRBJ2-3; 14 bases fit TRBD2. V gave up 4 bases and J gave up 4 bases; unmatched junction bases: 1. CDR3 size: 15 residues. From germline, CDR1 is LGHDT and CDR2 YNNKEL (reference sequence). CDR3 loop: CASSPGLAGADTQYF. In DNA, the CDR3 is TGTGCCAGCAGCCCGGGACTAGCGGGGGCAGATACGCAGTATTTT.

A few counts support this clone. V gene TRBV2 combines with J gene TRBJ1-1, with a weak D call TRBD1 (5 bases). This CDR3 contains 14 residues. Germline V gives CDR1 SNHLY, CDR2 FYNNEI. V lost 6 bases and J 3 bases, leaving 14 bases between the germline ends. DNA for the CDR3: TGTGCCAGCAGGGTACAGGCCGTGTACACTGAAGCTTTCTTT. It is translated as CASRVQAVYTEAFF. The full variable domain, completed using reference TRBV2 and TRBJ1-1, is EPEVTQTPSHQVTQMGQEVILRCVPISNHLYFYWYRQILGQKVEFLVSFYNNEISEKSEIFDDQFSVERPDGSNFTLKIRSTKLEDSAMYFCASRVQAVYTEAFFGQGTRLTVV.